This TCR beta chain was identified during a study of glioma-infiltrating T cells. Study observations and caveats: CDR3 overlap between tissue and blood was very small. Non-neoplastic patients had below-expected tissue-blood divergence, while all gliomas exceeded expectation.

Germline CDR1 DFQATT, CDR2 SNEGSKA (reference sequence). The CDR3 contains 14 residues. V was pared by 6 bases and J by 7 bases, with 19 bases between. This clonotype was detected many times. Its antigen remains unidentified. Using RNA template, CDR3s of TCR alpha and beta were amplified with iRepertoire arm-PCR. Input was roughly 100-450 ng of tissue mRNA or PBMC total RNA. TCRdb reanalysed the multiplex PCR reads using MiXCR and keeps one entry per CDR3 protein. The top ten clones hold 20% of a sample with 150,000 to 200,000 distinct CDR3 sequences, 32% of them seen once. The clonotype originates from a human donor with low-grade glioma or glioblastoma, undergoing nonglioma brain surgery, or in good health (not recorded which). The sequenced material came from glioma tissue, nonneoplastic brain tissue, or PBMCs (not recorded which). The chain uses TRBV20-1 and TRBJ2-1; D perhaps matches TRBD2 (7 bases). The CDR3 region has the DNA TGCAGTGCGGTAGGGGGAGGGCCCGGGAATGAGCAGTTCTTC. Translated, it gives CSAVGGGPGNEQFF.